A selection of T cell receptor beta chains follows, all from one sample in a study of glioma-infiltrating T cells. TCRdb re-analysed the multiplex PCR reads in MiXCR, keeping a single row per CDR3 protein. The sample lists 100,000 to 150,000 distinct CDR3 sequences, 20% to 25% seen once, with roughly 15% in the top ten. The specimen sequenced was glioma tissue, nonneoplastic brain tissue, or PBMCs (not recorded which). All receptors derive from a human donor with low-grade glioma or glioblastoma, undergoing nonglioma brain surgery, or in good health (not recorded which). CDR3s include the opening cysteine and the closing phenylalanine or tryptophan. Each record gives: V gene, J gene, clone size, CDR3 protein. Size values are once, few and many counts, or a class for expanded clones, and some rows have none.

v_call: TRBV25-1; j_call: TRBJ2-3; clone_size: many; cdr3_aa: CASSRSFRGGRDTQYF
v_call: TRBV7-6; j_call: TRBJ1-5; clone_size: many; cdr3_aa: CASSPLGYNQPQHF
v_call: TRBV24-1; j_call: TRBJ2-3; clone_size: many; cdr3_aa: CATSDRGDTQYF
v_call: TRBV19; j_call: TRBJ2-1; clone_size: few; cdr3_aa: CASSMGQNSYNEQFF
v_call: TRBV6-2/TRBV6-3; j_call: TRBJ2-7; clone_size: -; cdr3_aa: CASTIAGGSYEQYF
v_call: TRBV9; j_call: TRBJ2-3; clone_size: many; cdr3_aa: CASSSWPGWGPDTQYF
v_call: TRBV29-1; j_call: TRBJ2-7; clone_size: many; cdr3_aa: CSVQTSGRAREQYF
v_call: TRBV28; j_call: TRBJ1-1; clone_size: -; cdr3_aa: CASRFPITEDEAFF
v_call: TRBV5-4; j_call: TRBJ2-5; clone_size: few; cdr3_aa: CASSHRLAAPGTQYF
v_call: TRBV7-2; j_call: TRBJ2-3; clone_size: many; cdr3_aa: CASSLAGGSGDTQYF
v_call: TRBV20-1; j_call: TRBJ2-3; clone_size: many; cdr3_aa: CSASDSGKDTQYF
v_call: TRBV25-1; j_call: TRBJ2-3; clone_size: few; cdr3_aa: CASQPSTDTQYF
v_call: TRBV28; j_call: TRBJ2-3; clone_size: many; cdr3_aa: CASSSRSDTQYF
v_call: TRBV19; j_call: TRBJ2-7; clone_size: -; cdr3_aa: CASKRTSGVYEQYF
v_call: TRBV11-1; j_call: TRBJ2-1; clone_size: many; cdr3_aa: CASTIRRGGYNEQFF
v_call: TRBV3-1; j_call: TRBJ2-1; clone_size: -; cdr3_aa: CASSTVGEADNEQFF
v_call: TRBV20-1; j_call: TRBJ1-5; clone_size: many; cdr3_aa: CSAREDQPQHF
v_call: TRBV19; j_call: TRBJ2-1; clone_size: -; cdr3_aa: CASSMVALSYNEQFF
v_call: TRBV12-3/TRBV12-4; j_call: TRBJ2-1; clone_size: many; cdr3_aa: CASSLRWDSLNEQFF
v_call: TRBV19; j_call: TRBJ1-1; clone_size: few; cdr3_aa: CASSTGMNTEAFF
v_call: TRBV7-2; j_call: TRBJ2-7; clone_size: many; cdr3_aa: CASSYETYEQYF
v_call: TRBV9; j_call: TRBJ2-3; clone_size: -; cdr3_aa: CANSVDTGSGDTQYF
v_call: TRBV2; j_call: TRBJ2-3; clone_size: many; cdr3_aa: CASSVGLAGTLDTQYF
v_call: TRBV28; j_call: TRBJ1-2; clone_size: many; cdr3_aa: CASSFPYYGYTF
v_call: TRBV5-1; j_call: TRBJ2-5; clone_size: -; cdr3_aa: CASSLDRGQGETQYF
v_call: TRBV7-6; j_call: TRBJ2-1; clone_size: many; cdr3_aa: CASRLVGSGEQFF
v_call: TRBV4-3; j_call: TRBJ1-2; clone_size: many; cdr3_aa: CASSQDGPVGGYTF
v_call: TRBV7-2; j_call: TRBJ2-1; clone_size: many; cdr3_aa: CASSSAGTGGRNEQFF
v_call: TRBV29-1; j_call: TRBJ2-3; clone_size: many; cdr3_aa: CSVSLFSTSTDTQYF
v_call: TRBV19; j_call: TRBJ1-1; clone_size: once; cdr3_aa: CASSMTGTVNTEAFF
v_call: TRBV6-6; j_call: TRBJ2-7; clone_size: many; cdr3_aa: CASSYSARISSYEQYF
v_call: TRBV12-3/TRBV12-4; j_call: TRBJ2-5; clone_size: many; cdr3_aa: CATTSGRGETQYF
v_call: TRBV12-3/TRBV12-4; j_call: TRBJ1-5; clone_size: many; cdr3_aa: CASSFVYSNQPQHF
v_call: TRBV7-8; j_call: TRBJ1-1; clone_size: many; cdr3_aa: CASSYTVNTEAFF
v_call: TRBV28; j_call: TRBJ1-2; clone_size: many; cdr3_aa: CATQAANYGYTF
v_call: TRBV7-2; j_call: TRBJ2-7; clone_size: many; cdr3_aa: CASKRRWAGAYEQYF
v_call: TRBV29-1; j_call: TRBJ2-7; clone_size: few; cdr3_aa: CSALDQRSSYEQYF
v_call: TRBV12-3/TRBV12-4; j_call: TRBJ2-3; clone_size: many; cdr3_aa: CASIKEDADTQYF
v_call: TRBV12-3/TRBV12-4; j_call: TRBJ1-2; clone_size: -; cdr3_aa: CASTGQGTNYGYTF
v_call: TRBV7-2; j_call: TRBJ1-2; clone_size: many; cdr3_aa: CASSGRSDRDNYGYTF
v_call: TRBV7-9; j_call: TRBJ1-1; clone_size: many; cdr3_aa: CASSPLPDRWGAFF
v_call: TRBV20-1; j_call: TRBJ2-7; clone_size: many; cdr3_aa: CSAGRQALHYEQYF
v_call: TRBV6-1; j_call: TRBJ2-7; clone_size: many; cdr3_aa: CASRRASATYEQYF
v_call: TRBV6-2/TRBV6-3; j_call: TRBJ2-5; clone_size: many; cdr3_aa: CASSYSAFEETQYF